One sample yielded the 23 T cell receptor beta chains listed below, sequenced in a study of blood T cell repertoires in COVID-19. The data were produced by immunoSEQ multiplex PCR, yet TCRdb's version contains in-frame clones alone and is incomplete. This sample has 150,000 to 200,000 clones, with about 85% found just once. Sequencing was performed on PBMCs or T cells enriched from blood (not recorded which). The source of these receptors is a woman aged 30 to 39 who had recovered from COVID-19.

The CDR3 DNA follows: TGTGCCAGCAAACAGGGAAAAGAGACCCAGTACTTC. Amino acid sequence: CASKQGKETQYF. J is TRBJ2-5 and V is TRBV6-5; maybe TRBD1 (6 bases). The germline gives CDR1 MNHEY, CDR2 SVGAGI. The V and J ends lost 7 bases and 3 bases respectively, with 9 bases between them. There are 12 residues in the CDR3.

The chain employs TRBV11-2 and TRBJ2-3, with a possible D match to TRBD2 (5 bases). The V gene's germline CDR1 is SGHAT and CDR2 FQNNGV. This CDR3 has 16 amino acids. V shed 5 bases and J shed 0 bases, with 15 bases lying between them. CDR3 nucleotides: TGTGCCAGCAGCCAGGCCGGCGGGCCGAGCACAGATACGCAGTATTTT. Its protein product is CASSQAGGPSTDTQYF. Drawing the rest from reference TRBV11-2 and TRBJ2-3, the complete variable domain is EAGVAQSPRYKIIEKRQSVAFWCNPISGHATLYWYQQILGQGPKLLIQFQNNGVVDDSQLPKDRFSAERLKGVDSTLKIQPAKLEDSAVYLCASSQAGGPSTDTQYFGPGTRLTVL.

The chain has TRBV9 and TRBJ1-2, with TRBD1 as a possible D gene (6 bases). V was cut by 4 bases and J by 1 base, with 17 bases left in between. The germline V gene encodes CDR1 SGDLS and CDR2 YYNGEE. The CDR3 length is 16 residues. In DNA form, the CDR3 reads TGTGCCAGCAGCCTCCCGGGGAGAGGGGGTAACTATGGCTACACCTTC. Its protein is CASSLPGRGGNYGYTF.

This clone appeared a few times. The chain joins TRBV4-2 to TRBJ2-7, with 10 bases lining up with TRBD1. Germline V gene sequence: CDR1 LGHNA, CDR2 YNFKEQ. V shed 4 bases and J 5 bases; nucleotides not matched to a gene: 8. The CDR3 runs to 15 residues. The CDR3 region has the DNA TGTGCCAGCAGCCGAACCGGACAGGGGGTCCACGAGCAGTACTTC. This translates into CASSRTGQGVHEQYF.

V and J are TRBV6-5 and TRBJ1-2, with no clear D. This CDR3 contains 15 residues. The germline gives CDR1 MNHEY, CDR2 SVGAGI. Trimming removed 6 bases from V and 2 bases from J, with 16 bases in between. The CDR3 nucleotides read TGTGCCAGCAGGCAAAGAACAGCATCAAACTATGGCTACACCTTC. It specifies CASRQRTASNYGYTF.

The genes are TRBV21-1 and TRBJ1-2. TRBV21-1 is shown as a pseudogene. The CDR3 covers 12 residues. CDR3 loop: CASPGMIYGYTF. The CDR3 DNA reads TGTGCCAGCCCGGGTATGATCTATGGCTACACCTTC.

J is TRBJ1-6 and V is TRBV19, with D hard to call. Germline V lookup: CDR1 LNHDA, CDR2 SQIVND (reference sequence). The CDR3 has 14 residues. V was pared by 3 bases and J by 9 bases, with 12 bases between. The CDR3 bases are TGTGCCAGTAGTATTGGAGGGTCGGTTTCACCCCTCCACTTT. Amino acid sequence: CASSIGGSVSPLHF.

The rearrangement links TRBV15 to TRBJ1-4; TRBD1 might be the D (6 bases). This CDR3 has 15 amino acids. CDR1 and CDR2 (germline): LNHNV, YYDKDF (reference sequence). V lost 4 bases and J 3 bases, leaving 12 bases between the germline ends. CDR3 in amino acids: CATSTRGRANEKLFF. CDR3 bases: TGTGCCACCAGCACGAGGGGGAGGGCTAATGAAAAACTGTTTTTT.

The chain uses TRBV7-6 and TRBJ1-2; the match to TRBD1 covers 7 bases. With V trimmed by 1 base and J by 0 bases, 8 bases remained unmatched. Germline V gene data show CDR1 as SGHVS and CDR2 as FNYEAQ. The CDR3 consists of 17 residues. The CDR3 DNA reads as TGTGCCAGCAGCTTAGGACAGGGTTTAGTTGCTAACTATGGCTACACCTTC. Amino acid sequence: CASSLGQGLVANYGYTF.

V usage is TRBV9 and J usage is TRBJ2-2, with TRBD1 identical over 7 bases. The CDR3 consists of 16 residues. Germline CDR1 SGDLS, CDR2 YYNGEE. V shed 2 bases and J 0 bases; nucleotides not matched to a gene: 4. CDR3 protein: CASSVTGQSNTGELFF. As DNA, the CDR3 is TGTGCCAGCAGCGTCACGGGACAGTCGAACACCGGGGAGCTGTTTTTT.

The table lists this clone with a few counts. This sequence joins TRBV5-4 and TRBJ1-2, with D tentatively TRBD1 (5 bases). Trimming cost V 2 bases and J 4 bases, with 12 bases left between them. The length of the CDR3 is 14 residues. Germline CDR1 SGHNT, CDR2 YYREEE (reference sequence). The CDR3 sequence is CASSFQSGPYGYTF. For the CDR3, the DNA is TGTGCCAGCAGCTTCCAGTCAGGGCCCTATGGCTACACCTTC.

The V call is TRBV28, the J call TRBJ2-5; 10 nucleotides match TRBD2. This CDR3 has 16 residues. The germline V gene encodes CDR1 MDHEN and CDR2 SYDVKM. Unmatched junction bases numbered 7, after V lost 4 bases and J lost 2 bases. CDR3 amino acids: CASSSILAGRQETQYF. CDR3 coding DNA: TGTGCCAGCAGTTCAATACTAGCGGGAAGGCAAGAGACCCAGTACTTC.

This chain uses TRBV6-5 with TRBJ1-1; D gene uncertain. This CDR3 comprises 13 residues. Trimming shortened V by 4 bases and J by 3 bases, and 9 bases separated the two germline ends. Germline lookup yields CDR1 MNHEY and CDR2 SVGAGI. The CDR3 nucleotides read TGTGCCAGCAGTTTCGTGAGAGACACTGAAGCTTTCTTT. This encodes CASSFVRDTEAFF.

The chain carries TRBV30 and TRBJ1-4; unclear D gene. Trimming stripped 2 bases from V and 6 bases from J, with 13 bases between. In germline, CDR1 is GTSNPN, CDR2 SVGIG (reference sequence). CDR3 length: 14 residues. The CDR3 DNA sequence: TGTGCCTGGAGTTCCGGGATCCGGGATGAAAAACTGTTTTTT. Encoded protein: CAWSSGIRDEKLFF.

The chain employs TRBV5-1 and TRBJ2-1; no definite D call. Trimming took off 0 bases at V and 4 bases at J, with 11 bases between the two ends. Germline V gives CDR1 SGHRS, CDR2 YFSETQ. The CDR3 length is 15 residues. CDR3 in amino acids: CASSLVANQYNEQFF. CDR3 sequence (DNA): TGCGCCAGCAGCTTGGTTGCTAATCAATACAATGAGCAGTTCTTC.

The chain uses TRBV7-3 and TRBJ2-1; possibly TRBD1 for D (6 bases). CDR1 SGHTA and CDR2 FQGTGA come from the germline V gene. The V gene lost 3 bases and the J gene lost 0 bases, with 12 bases spanning the gap. This CDR3 spans 16 amino acids. CDR3 in DNA: TGTGCCAGCAGCTTTGGGACACCGAGCTCCTACAATGAGCAGTTCTTC. Translating gives CASSFGTPSSYNEQFF.

V gene TRBV7-9 combines with J gene TRBJ2-5, with 14 nucleotides matching TRBD2. Germline V gene sequence: CDR1 SEHNR, CDR2 FQNEAQ (reference sequence). This CDR3 comprises 16 residues. V lost 7 bases to trimming and J lost 2 bases; unmatched junction nucleotides: 6. The CDR3 sequence is CASTRTSGGRQETQYF. CDR3 coding DNA: TGTGCCAGCACCCGGACTAGCGGGGGGCGACAAGAGACCCAGTACTTC. Full variable domain (outside the CDR3, taken from reference TRBV7-9 and TRBJ2-5): DTGVSQNPRHKITKRGQNVTFRCDPISEHNRLYWYRQTLGQGPEFLTYFQNEAQLEKSRLLSDRFSAERPKGSFSTLEIQRTEQGDSAMYLCASTRTSGGRQETQYFGPGTRLLVL.

This clone was observed a single time. The V gene is TRBV19, the J gene TRBJ2-3; no firm D call. Trimming took 5 bases from V and 0 from J, leaving 3 bases between them. The CDR3 extends over 12 amino acids. From germline, CDR1 is LNHDA and CDR2 SQIVND (reference sequence). This CDR3 reads CASSHSTDTQYF. CDR3 nucleotide sequence: TGTGCCAGTAGTCATAGCACAGATACGCAGTATTTT.

V gene TRBV5-4 combines with J gene TRBJ2-1; 10 nucleotides line up with TRBD2. V was clipped by 5 bases and J by 10 bases; unmatched bases: 9. Per germline, CDR1 SGHNT and CDR2 YYREEE (reference sequence). This CDR3 has 14 residues. CDR3 region: CASSSRVAGGEQFF. For the CDR3, the DNA is TGTGCCAGCAGTTCCCGGGTAGCGGGAGGAGAGCAGTTCTTC.

CDR3 DNA sequence: TGTGCCAGCAGTGACAGACCCCCTACCGGGGAGCTGTTTTTT. Its translation is CASSDRPPTGELFF. The V gene is TRBV6-2 or TRBV6-3, the J gene TRBJ2-2; D is perhaps TRBD1 (5 bases). Germline CDR1 MNHEY, CDR2 SVGEGT. The length of the CDR3 is 14 residues. The V gene lost 5 bases and the J gene lost 5 bases, with 12 bases spanning the gap.

The genes are TRBV3-1 (or the pseudogene TRBV3-2) and TRBJ2-7, with D unresolved. Trimming cost V 0 bases and J 7 bases, with 16 bases left between them. The CDR3 runs 15 residues. Germline CDR1 LGHDT, CDR2 YNNKEL (reference sequence). The CDR3 nucleotides read TGTGCCAGCAGCCAAGATCTAGTTGGAGCCCATGAGCAGTACTTC. This encodes CASSQDLVGAHEQYF.

The V gene is TRBV7-3, the J gene TRBJ2-2; D unresolved. The CDR3 length is 14 residues. The V end was cut by 0 bases, the J end by 5 bases, with 7 bases between. Germline V gene sequence: CDR1 SGHTA, CDR2 FQGTGA. In DNA form, the CDR3 reads TGTGCCAGCAGCTTAACACCCGGGACCGGGGAGCTGTTTTTT. Amino acids: CASSLTPGTGELFF.

This clone was detected once. This sequence joins TRBV7-3 and TRBJ2-5; 10 positions agree with TRBD2. V gave up 4 bases and J gave up 4 bases; unmatched junction bases: 6. The CDR3 extends over 15 amino acids. CDR1 is SGHTA, CDR2 FQGTGA, per germline. DNA for the CDR3: TGTGCCAGCAGCTATAGCGGGGGGCCGCTAGAGACCCAGTACTTC. Encoded protein: CASSYSGGPLETQYF.